The rows below give T cell receptor beta chains drawn from one sample of a study of cytomegalovirus exposure and HLA in healthy donors. Sequencing was performed with immunoSEQ multiplex PCR; in TCRdb, only in-frame clones are kept and a portion is missing. The sample shows some 150,000 clones, around 80% of them seen only once. What was sequenced was PBMCs. Receptors originate from a man aged 25-45 years in good health and CMV-seropositive. CDR3s include the opening cysteine and the closing phenylalanine or tryptophan. Fields, in order: V gene, D gene, clone size, J gene, CDR3 protein, CDR3 DNA. D genes are given only for firm matches. Clone size is not always given. Where it is, it says once, few, many or a class for expanded clones.

V: TRBV6-5
D: NA
size: NA
J: TRBJ2-4
CDR3: CASSYSTSRDTDQYF
DNA: TGTGCCAGCAGTTACTCGACTTCCCGGGACACTGATCAGTACTTC

V: TRBV19
D: TRBD1
size: once
J: TRBJ1-6
CDR3: CASSLGQGNSPLHF
DNA: TGTGCCAGTAGTCTTGGACAGGGCAACTCACCCCTCCACTTT

V: TRBV5-4
D: TRBD2
size: NA
J: TRBJ2-3
CDR3: CASSLGPGLAGYSTDTQYF
DNA: TGTGCCAGCAGCCTTGGCCCGGGACTAGCGGGTTATAGCACAGATACGCAGTATTTT

V: TRBV21-1
D: NA
size: NA
J: TRBJ2-7
CDR3: CASTRLGASYEQYF
DNA: TGTGCCAGCACCCGATTAGGGGCCTCCTACGAGCAGTACTTC

V: TRBV29-1
D: NA
size: NA
J: TRBJ1-2
CDR3: CSAQDPGEGYTF
DNA: TGCAGCGCTCAGGACCCGGGGGAAGGCTACACCTTC

V: TRBV5-4
D: NA
size: NA
J: TRBJ2-7
CDR3: CASSLVGHTYEQYF
DNA: TGTGCCAGCAGCTTGGTGGGGCACACCTACGAGCAGTACTTC

V: TRBV7-8
D: TRBD1
size: NA
J: TRBJ2-7
CDR3: CASSGPDRGSYEQYF
DNA: TGTGCCAGCAGTGGCCCCGACAGGGGATCCTACGAGCAGTACTTC

V: TRBV6-6
D: TRBD2
size: once
J: TRBJ2-7
CDR3: CASSPGLAGVGEQYF
DNA: TGTGCCAGCAGTCCCGGGCTAGCGGGAGTCGGCGAGCAGTACTTC

V: TRBV5-5
D: TRBD2
size: NA
J: TRBJ2-4
CDR3: CASSLMSGGQNIQYF
DNA: TGTGCCAGCAGCTTGATGTCGGGAGGGCAAAACATTCAGTACTTC

V: TRBV7-9
D: NA
size: NA
J: TRBJ2-7
CDR3: CASSLGPGYYEQYF
DNA: TGTGCCAGCAGCTTAGGTCCGGGATACTACGAGCAGTACTTC